This entry lists 2 T cell receptor beta chains sequenced from one sample in a study of regulatory dendritic cells for organ transplantation. The protocol was immunoSEQ multiplex PCR, while the TCRdb copy is restricted to in-frame clones and leaves out a portion. The data hold fewer than 25,000 clones, with about 85% observed a single time. No antigen is known for these receptors. CFSE-labeled sorted T cells met regulatory or mature dendritic cells for five to six days. Sequenced sample: naive CD4+ T cells from blood cultured with dendritic cells. Sample subset: CD45RA+ naive T cells. The receptors were gathered from a human donor in good health.

The chain carries TRBV14 and TRBJ2-1, with D possibly matching TRBD2 (6 bases). Trimming removed 4 bases at V and 3 bases at J, with 10 bases between. Germline V gene lookup returns CDR1 SGHDN and CDR2 FVKESK. CDR3 size: 14 residues. The CDR3, as DNA: TGTGCCAGCAGCCTGGGACTTAACTACAATGAGCAGTTCTTC. The encoded protein is CASSLGLNYNEQFF.

The J gene is TRBJ2-5, the V gene TRBV11-2; either TRBD1 or TRBD2 may fit D (6 bases each). This CDR3 is built from 15 residues. From germline, CDR1 is SGHAT and CDR2 FQNNGV. Trimming removed 3 bases at V and 1 base at J, with 12 bases between. CDR3 sequence reads: CASSFGGAGQETQYF. CDR3 nucleotides: TGTGCCAGCAGCTTCGGGGGCGCGGGCCAAGAGACCCAGTACTTC.